This TCR beta chain is from a study of T cells in tumors after PD-1 blockade. The CDR3 is 14 residues long. The germline V gene encodes CDR1 SGHTA and CDR2 FQGNSA. V was clipped by 1 base and J by 2 bases, with 7 bases between them. Study-wide results and limits: Most post-therapy expanded exhausted CD8+ clones were new, undetected before treatment.

Sequenced by immunoSEQ multiplex PCR; TCRdb stores in-frame clones only, minus some. The sample records about 10,000 clones, around 67% being singletons. On this clone itself: Antigen unknown.

This sequence was found in a human donor with basal cell carcinoma. The gene calls are TRBV7-2 and TRBJ2-3; D not resolved. The sequences come from tumor tissue, collected after anti-PD-1 treatment. The DNA of the CDR3 is TGTGCCAGCAGCTTAGTAGGCCCCACAGATACGCAGTATTTT. This encodes CASSLVGPTDTQYF.